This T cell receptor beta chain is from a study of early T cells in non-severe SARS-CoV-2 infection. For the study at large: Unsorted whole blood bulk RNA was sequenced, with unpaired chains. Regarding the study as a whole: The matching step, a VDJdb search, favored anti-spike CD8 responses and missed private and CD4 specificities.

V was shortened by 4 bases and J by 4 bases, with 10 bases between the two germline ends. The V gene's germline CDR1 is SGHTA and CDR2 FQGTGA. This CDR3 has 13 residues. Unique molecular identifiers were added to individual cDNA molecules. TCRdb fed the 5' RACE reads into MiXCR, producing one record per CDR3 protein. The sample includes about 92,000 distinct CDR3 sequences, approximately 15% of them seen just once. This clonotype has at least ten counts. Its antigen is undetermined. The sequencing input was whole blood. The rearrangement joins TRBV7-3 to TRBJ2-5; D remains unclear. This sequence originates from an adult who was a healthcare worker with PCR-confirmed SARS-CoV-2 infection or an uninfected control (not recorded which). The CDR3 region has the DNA TGTGCCAGCAGCTACGACCGAGGAGAGACCCAGTACTTC. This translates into CASSYDRGETQYF.